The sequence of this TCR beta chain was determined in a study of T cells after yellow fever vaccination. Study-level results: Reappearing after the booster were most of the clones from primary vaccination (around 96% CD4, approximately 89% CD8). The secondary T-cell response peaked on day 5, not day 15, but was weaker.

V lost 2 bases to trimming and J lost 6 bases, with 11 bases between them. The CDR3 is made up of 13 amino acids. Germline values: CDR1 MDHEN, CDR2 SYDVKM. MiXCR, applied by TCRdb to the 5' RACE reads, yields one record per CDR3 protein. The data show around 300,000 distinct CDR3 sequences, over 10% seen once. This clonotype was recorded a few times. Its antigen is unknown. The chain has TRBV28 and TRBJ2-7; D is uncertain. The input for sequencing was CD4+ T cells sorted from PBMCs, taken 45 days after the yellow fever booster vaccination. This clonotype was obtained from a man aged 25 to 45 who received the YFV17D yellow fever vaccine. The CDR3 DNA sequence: TGTGCCAGCAGTTTAATTGTTCCCAGCGAGCAGTACTTC. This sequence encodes CASSLIVPSEQYF.